This T cell receptor beta chain was captured by sequencing in a study of T-cell memory formation after mild COVID-19. Deletions cut 4 bases from V and 3 bases from J, with 22 bases between. The germline gives CDR1 SGHRS, CDR2 YFSETQ. The CDR3 covers 18 residues. At least ten counts were recorded for this clonotype. TCRdb reanalysed the 5' RACE reads using MiXCR and keeps one entry per CDR3 protein. The table includes under 40,000 distinct CDR3 sequences, 5.5% to 7% detected once. Sequencing was performed on PBMCs or a T cell subset sorted from them (not recorded which). The clonotype originates from an adult who had mild COVID-19 (a few samples of this study predate the infection). Cell type and time point are not known. The chain links TRBV5-1 to TRBJ1-4; perhaps TRBD1 as D (5 bases). The CDR3 bases are TGCGCCAGCAGCATGACGACAGCCACAGGAAGCTCTAATGAAAAACTGTTTTTT. Encoded protein: CASSMTTATGSSNEKLFF.